Listed here are 13 T cell receptor beta chains from one sample, sequenced in a study of blood T cell repertoires in COVID-19. Measured with immunoSEQ multiplex PCR; TCRdb has only the in-frame clones, and not every one. The table shows some 240,000 clones, with about 89% occurring only once. Sequencing used peripheral blood. All receptors come from a man aged 55 to 69 who had recovered from COVID-19.

This sequence joins TRBV5-1 and TRBJ2-3, with D perhaps matching TRBD2 (5 bases). With 4 bases removed from V and 6 bases from J, the gap between germline ends came to 15 bases. This CDR3 comprises 14 residues. CDR1 and CDR2 (germline): SGHRS, YFSETQ. The chain's CDR3 is CASSPARVADTQYF. Written as DNA, the CDR3 is TGCGCCAGCAGCCCGGCACGGGTAGCGGATACGCAGTATTTT.

This clone has a single count. This chain links TRBV15 with TRBJ2-7, with 7 nucleotides matching TRBD2. J gave up 0 bases and V 5 bases, and 7 bases lay outside the gene matches. This CDR3 comprises 15 residues. Germline lookup yields CDR1 LNHNV and CDR2 YYDKDF (reference sequence). The CDR3 protein is CATSSAGTNSYEQYF. CDR3 coding DNA: TGTGCCACCAGCTCTGCCGGGACTAACTCCTACGAGCAGTACTTC.

The chain has TRBV5-1 and TRBJ2-1; perhaps TRBD2 as D (6 bases). CDR3 length: 15 residues. With 4 bases removed from V and 5 bases from J, the gap between germline ends came to 16 bases. CDR1 is SGHRS, CDR2 YFSETQ, per germline. The CDR3 DNA is TGCGCCAGCAGCCCGGGAGTTAGGGCCGACAATGAGCAGTTCTTC. Its protein product is CASSPGVRADNEQFF.

The chain combines TRBV10-3 with TRBJ2-2; D possibly corresponds to TRBD2 (7 bases). This CDR3 region has 14 residues. Germline V gene lookup returns CDR1 ENHRY and CDR2 SYGVKD. V was shortened by 6 bases and J by 3 bases, with 11 bases between the two germline ends. In DNA, the CDR3 is TGTGCCATCAGCGAGGGGGGGGACACCGGGGAGCTGTTTTTT. Encoded protein: CAISEGGDTGELFF.

V gene TRBV28 combines with J gene TRBJ1-2; no definite D call. V shed 5 bases and J shed 7 bases, with 17 bases lying between them. The CDR3 loop spans 14 amino acids. Germline CDR1 is MDHEN and CDR2 is SYDVKM. The CDR3 region has the DNA TGTGCCAGCAGTGCCCCTTATGCGGCATTTGGCTACACCTTC. Its protein product is CASSAPYAAFGYTF.

A note on this clone: At one boundary the junction diverges from the germline segment, which might be a read error. The chain is built from TRBV5-1 and TRBJ1-1; 7 bases align to TRBD1. This CDR3 contains 16 residues. Germline values: CDR1 SGHRS, CDR2 YFSETQ. The CDR3 nucleotides are TGCGCCAGCAGCTTGGAAGGGGGCGCCTTGAAAACTGAAGCTTTCTTT. This encodes CASSLEGGALKTEAFF.

The chain has TRBV15 and TRBJ2-1; D may be TRBD2 (5 bases). Germline V gene data show CDR1 as LNHNV and CDR2 as YYDKDF (reference sequence). Trimming stripped 0 bases from V and 10 bases from J, with 13 bases between. The CDR3 is 14 amino acids. CDR3 sequence reads: CATSREEGSGEQFF. The DNA for the CDR3 is TGTGCCACCAGCAGAGAAGAGGGCTCTGGCGAGCAGTTCTTC.

The chain carries TRBV5-1 and TRBJ1-4; 8 bases line up with TRBD1. V lost 3 bases to trimming and J lost 5 bases; unmatched junction nucleotides: 12. The CDR3 consists of 17 residues. Germline CDR1 reads SGHRS; CDR2 reads YFSETQ. The CDR3: CASSWGNGQGENEKLFF. For the CDR3, the DNA is TGCGCCAGCAGCTGGGGGAATGGACAGGGAGAAAATGAAAAACTGTTTTTT.

The chain links TRBV28 to TRBJ2-7; D gene ambiguous. V was trimmed by 6 bases and J by 0 bases, leaving 6 bases between them. CDR3 length equals 12 residues. Per germline, CDR1 MDHEN and CDR2 SYDVKM. The DNA for the CDR3 is TGTGCCAGCAGGGGCAGCTCCTACGAGCAGTACTTC. It encodes CASRGSSYEQYF.

The chain is built from TRBV28 and TRBJ2-7; TRBD1 matches 7 bases. The germline CDR1 and CDR2 sequences are MDHEN and SYDVKM. The ends lost 6 bases at V and 4 bases at J; junction bases unmatched: 12. The CDR3 runs to 15 residues. The DNA of the CDR3 is TGTGCCAGCAGCCGTACAAACAGGGGATCGTACGAGCAGTACTTC. As protein: CASSRTNRGSYEQYF.

The chain couples TRBV19 to TRBJ2-7, with 7 nucleotides matching TRBD1. V dropped 9 bases and J dropped 9; count of bases not matched to a gene: 11. The CDR3 runs 12 residues. The germline gives CDR1 LNHDA, CDR2 SQIVND (reference sequence). The CDR3 DNA reads TGTGCCAGCCGGGACAGAAATGATAGGCAGTACTTC. Encoded protein: CASRDRNDRQYF.

The genes are TRBV28 and TRBJ2-1; TRBD2 agrees at 12 bases. Germline CDR1 reads MDHEN; CDR2 reads SYDVKM. V shed 4 bases, J shed 8 bases, and the junction held 9 bases outside the gene matches. This CDR3 has 16 amino acids. This chain's CDR3 is CASSSPSGRASDEQFF. CDR3 sequence (DNA): TGTGCCAGCAGTTCCCCTAGCGGGAGGGCCTCGGATGAGCAGTTCTTC.

This chain links TRBV18 with TRBJ1-2; the match to TRBD1 covers 7 bases. There are 18 residues in the CDR3. The V gene's germline CDR1 is KGHSH and CDR2 LQKENI. Unmatched junction bases numbered 17, after V lost 3 bases and J lost 4 bases. The CDR3 reads CASSPRGGQGGAIYGYTF. CDR3 DNA sequence: TGTGCCAGCTCACCTCGAGGGGGCCAGGGGGGCGCTATCTATGGCTACACCTTC.